The rows below give T cell receptor beta chains drawn from one sample of a study of cytomegalovirus exposure and HLA in healthy donors. Assay: immunoSEQ multiplex PCR; the TCRdb copy retains only in-frame clones and omits some. Seen here are approximately 160,000 clones, around 77% observed once, and the top ten hold 1%. The sequencing input was PBMCs. The source is a woman between 45 and 65 years old in good health and CMV-seropositive. The CDR3 runs from the conserved cysteine through the conserved F or W. A D gene is named only where the DNA matches it firmly. Clone size is stated in some rows and not others, as once, few, many or a class when expanded.

D gene	V gene	J gene	clone size	CDR3 DNA	CDR3 protein
.	TRBV2	TRBJ2-7	.	TGTGCCAGCAGACGGGACACCGACTCCTACGAGCAGTACTTC	CASRRDTDSYEQYF
.	TRBV15	TRBJ1-1	.	TGTGCCACCAGCAGGCCTTTAAATCGAGGGGGGGGGAACACTGAAGCTTTCTTT	CATSRPLNRGGGNTEAFF
.	TRBV19	TRBJ2-2	.	TGTGCCAGTAGTAAGCTAGGGGGGGGCACCGGGGAGCTGTTTTTT	CASSKLGGGTGELFF
TRBD2	TRBV7-6	TRBJ2-7	.	TGTGCCAGCAGGCCTACGATAGCGGGATCCTACGAGCAGTACTTC	CASRPTIAGSYEQYF
TRBD2	TRBV4-1	TRBJ2-7	.	TGCGCCAGCAGCTCAAAGCGGGGGGGCGTCTCCTACGAGCAGTACTTC	CASSSKRGGVSYEQYF
TRBD1	TRBV4-1	TRBJ2-7	.	TGCGCCAGCAGCCACCCTGGACAGGGCTCCTACGAGCAGTACTTC	CASSHPGQGSYEQYF
.	TRBV27	TRBJ2-5	.	TGTGCCAGCAGTTTTTCGGGCCAAGAGACCCAGTACTTC	CASSFSGQETQYF
.	TRBV11-2	TRBJ1-4	.	TGTGCCAGCAGCTCCCTCGGGAGGAGATGGGGTGAAAAACTGTTTTTT	CASSSLGRRWGEKLFF
.	TRBV6-6	TRBJ2-7	.	TGTGCCAGCAGTTACCGGAGGGAGAGGTCCTACGAGCAGTACTTC	CASSYRRERSYEQYF
TRBD2	TRBV19	TRBJ2-5	.	TGTGCCAGTAGTATCACGGCCAGCGGGAGTCAAGAGACCCAGTACTTC	CASSITASGSQETQYF
.	TRBV5-1	TRBJ2-1	few	TGCGCCAGCAGCTTGGTAGTCGGGCAGGGTGGCAATGAGCAGTTCTTC	CASSLVVGQGGNEQFF
.	TRBV5-1	TRBJ1-1	.	TGCGCCAGCAGCTTGGGGCCGACAGGCCTGAACACTGAAGCTTTCTTT	CASSLGPTGLNTEAFF
TRBD1	TRBV7-2	TRBJ1-2	.	TGTGCCAGCAGCTTAAGGACAGGACCTTATGGCTACACCTTC	CASSLRTGPYGYTF
TRBD1	TRBV10-1	TRBJ1-5	.	TGCGCCAGCAAAAATCGCTTACAGGGGGCAAATAAGTTGAGCAATCAGCCCCAGCATTTT	CASKNRLQGANKLSNQPQHF
TRBD2	TRBV19	TRBJ2-1	.	TGTGCCAGTAGAGAGAAACTAGCGGGAGTTTATGAGCAGTTCTTC	CASREKLAGVYEQFF
TRBD2	TRBV7-2	TRBJ2-5	.	TGTGCCAGCAGCACGCCGGGACTAGCGGGAGGGGGGCAAGAGACCCAGTACTTC	CASSTPGLAGGGQETQYF
.	TRBV6-1	TRBJ1-1	.	TGTGCCAGCAGTTTTTCAGGGAACACTGAAGCTTTCTTT	CASSFSGNTEAFF
.	TRBV14	TRBJ1-2	.	TGTGCCAGCAGCCAAGGGCAAGTCTATGGCTACACCTTC	CASSQGQVYGYTF
.	TRBV6-1	TRBJ2-2	.	TGTGCCAGCTTCGACGGCAGGGCCAACACCGGGGAGCTGTTTTTT	CASFDGRANTGELFF
.	TRBV10-3	TRBJ1-1	.	TGTGCCATCAGTGAGTCGAAGGGGCGACACACTGAAGCTTTCTTT	CAISESKGRHTEAFF
.	TRBV10-3	TRBJ2-3	.	TGTGCCATCAGTGAGACTAGTTATACGCAGTATTTT	CAISETSYTQYF
TRBD2	TRBV11-2	TRBJ2-4	.	TGTGCCAGCAGCTTAGAGGGACTACGCCAAAACATTCAGTACTTC	CASSLEGLRQNIQYF
.	TRBV11-2	TRBJ1-2	.	TGTGCCAGCAGCTTAGTCACGGACTATGGCTACACCTTC	CASSLVTDYGYTF
TRBD1	TRBV6-6	TRBJ2-5	.	TGTGCCACCATCCTAGACAGGGGTGGCGAGACCCAGTACTTC	CATILDRGGETQYF
TRBD1	TRBV6-6	TRBJ1-1	.	TGTGCCAGCAGTTACCCGACAGGGACCCTGGGAGCTTTCTTT	CASSYPTGTLGAFF
TRBD1	TRBV28	TRBJ2-7	.	TGTGCCAGCAGATCCTCGCTAGGGACAGGTGGCTACGAGCAGTACTTC	CASRSSLGTGGYEQYF
.	TRBV28	TRBJ1-6	few	TGTGCCAGCAGCGCCAGGGAACCCCTCCACTTT	CASSAREPLHF
.	TRBV6-1	TRBJ1-1	few	TGTGCCAGCAGTGAAAAGATTGGGGGCGGATTGAACACTGAAGCTTTCTTT	CASSEKIGGGLNTEAFF
.	TRBV14	TRBJ2-5	.	TGTGCCAGCAGCCAAGATCGCTGGAGACGAGTAAACTTC	CASSQDRWRRVNF
TRBD2	TRBV4-3	TRBJ2-3	.	TGCGCCAGCAGCCAAGTTTACGGGGGGGCCCCAGATACGCAGTATTTT	CASSQVYGGAPDTQYF
.	TRBV7-2	TRBJ1-2	few	TGTGCCAGCAGCTTTGAGCAATATGGCTACACCTTC	CASSFEQYGYTF
TRBD1	TRBV28	TRBJ1-5	.	TGTGCCAGCAGTTTACCGGACAGGACCAATCAGCCCCAGCATTTT	CASSLPDRTNQPQHF
.	TRBV10-3	TRBJ2-5	few	TGTGCCATCAGTGTTAACACCCAAGAGACCCAGTACTTC	CAISVNTQETQYF
TRBD1	TRBV11-2	TRBJ2-7	.	TGTGCCAGCAGTTTCGGGGACAGGGCCTACGAGCAGTACTTC	CASSFGDRAYEQYF
.	TRBV5-1	TRBJ2-3	.	TGCGCCAGCAGCTTGTATGGGGCGGTCTCGGATACGCAGTATTTT	CASSLYGAVSDTQYF
.	TRBV5-4	TRBJ1-1	.	TGTGCCAGCAGCCCACCACGCCCAGCAGGGGTAAATGGTGAAGCTTTCTTT	CASSPPRPAGVNGEAFF
TRBD2	TRBV2	TRBJ2-1	.	TGTGCCAGCGCCCGACTAGCGGGCTACAATGAGCAGTTCTTC	CASARLAGYNEQFF